The 5 T cell receptor beta chains in this list originate from one sample, sequenced in a study of shared clonotypes between healthy human individuals. Clones were sequenced by immunoSEQ multiplex PCR, and TCRdb holds only the in-frame ones, with some missing. The profile shows 2 million to 2.5 million clones, less than 95% of them singletons. The specimen was naive CD4+ T cells from PBMCs. Documented subset: CD45RA+ positively selected. These TCRs come from a man aged 18 to 35 in good health. Some clones in this sample may be carry-over from other donors' samples.

V usage is TRBV5-1 and J usage is TRBJ1-1, with a tentative D call TRBD1 (5 bases). With 5 bases removed from V and 0 bases from J, the gap between germline ends came to 23 bases. CDR1 SGHRS and CDR2 YFSETQ come from the germline V gene. This CDR3 region has 18 residues. DNA for the CDR3: TGCGCCAGCAGTCCTCAACCGGGTCCAGGGTCTTTGAACACTGAAGCTTTCTTT. Encoded protein: CASSPQPGPGSLNTEAFF.

The chain uses TRBV7-3 and TRBJ2-3, with 11 nucleotides matching TRBD2. CDR3 size: 18 residues. After removal of 3 bases from V and 0 bases from J, the junction contained 8 bases not matched to a gene. Per germline, CDR1 SGHTA and CDR2 FQGTGA. CDR3 sequence reads: CASSFLASGRTSTDTQYF. In nucleotides, the CDR3 is TGTGCCAGCAGCTTTTTGGCTAGCGGGAGGACTAGCACAGATACGCAGTATTTT.

This clone has only one observation. The rearrangement uses TRBV7-8 and TRBJ2-3; 8 nucleotides match TRBD2. V lost 5 bases and J lost 5; bases outside the gene matches: 9. Germline V gene lookup returns CDR1 SGHVS and CDR2 FQNEAQ. The CDR3 sequence is 15 residues long. The CDR3 is CASSRGGGDGDTQYF. In nucleotides, the CDR3 is TGTGCCAGCAGCCGGGGGGGCGGGGACGGAGATACGCAGTATTTT.

The chain is built from TRBV6-6 and TRBJ1-5; D gene uncertain. Trimming pared 2 bases from V and 2 bases from J, leaving 13 bases between. Looked up from germline, CDR1 is MNHNY and CDR2 is SVGAGI (reference sequence). The CDR3 runs to 16 residues. CDR3 protein: CASSYNPGGGNQPQHF. The DNA of the CDR3 is TGTGCCAGCAGTTACAATCCGGGTGGAGGCAATCAGCCCCAGCATTTT.

The chain joins TRBV5-1 to TRBJ2-3; 11 bases align to TRBD2. CDR1 is SGHRS and CDR2 is YFSETQ in the germline V gene. Trimming cost V 5 bases and J 6 bases; bases outside gene matches: 2. The CDR3 sequence is 13 residues long. CDR3 in DNA: TGCGCCAGCAGGCCTAGCGGGAGGGATACGCAGTATTTT. It specifies CASRPSGRDTQYF.